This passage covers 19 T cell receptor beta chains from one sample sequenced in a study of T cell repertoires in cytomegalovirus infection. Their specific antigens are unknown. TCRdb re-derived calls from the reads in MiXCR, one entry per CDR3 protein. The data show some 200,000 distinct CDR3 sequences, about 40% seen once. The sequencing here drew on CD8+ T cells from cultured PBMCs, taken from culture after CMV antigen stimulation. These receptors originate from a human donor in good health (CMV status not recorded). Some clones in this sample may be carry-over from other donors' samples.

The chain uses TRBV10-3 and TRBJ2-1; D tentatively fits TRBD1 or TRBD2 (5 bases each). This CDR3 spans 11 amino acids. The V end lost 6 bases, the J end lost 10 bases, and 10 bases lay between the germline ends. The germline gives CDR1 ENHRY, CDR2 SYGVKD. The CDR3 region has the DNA TGTGCCATCAGCTTGGGGGAAGAGCAGTTCTTC. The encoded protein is CAISLGEEQFF.

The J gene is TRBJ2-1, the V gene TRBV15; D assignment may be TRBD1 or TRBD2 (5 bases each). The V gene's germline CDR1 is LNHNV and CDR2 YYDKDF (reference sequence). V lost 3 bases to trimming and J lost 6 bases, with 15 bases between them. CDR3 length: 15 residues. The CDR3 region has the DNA TGTGCCACCAGCAGCGAGGGGTTTTCCCCCAATGAGCAGTTCTTC. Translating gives CATSSEGFSPNEQFF.

The CDR3 DNA reads TGTGCCAGCAGTACCAGACAGAGAGACTCCTACAATGAGCAGTTCTTC. It yields the protein CASSTRQRDSYNEQFF. V gene TRBV27 combines with J gene TRBJ2-1; tentative D call: TRBD1 (5 bases). With 5 bases removed from V and 0 bases from J, the gap between germline ends came to 14 bases. Per the germline V gene, CDR1 is MNHEY and CDR2 is SMNVEV (reference sequence). The length of the CDR3 is 16 residues.

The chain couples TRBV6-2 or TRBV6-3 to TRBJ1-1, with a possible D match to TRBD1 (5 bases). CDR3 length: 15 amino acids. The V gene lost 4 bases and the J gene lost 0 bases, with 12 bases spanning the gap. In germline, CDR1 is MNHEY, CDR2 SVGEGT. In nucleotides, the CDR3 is TGTGCCAGCAGTTGGGGGGGAACTATGAACACTGAAGCTTTCTTT. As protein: CASSWGGTMNTEAFF.

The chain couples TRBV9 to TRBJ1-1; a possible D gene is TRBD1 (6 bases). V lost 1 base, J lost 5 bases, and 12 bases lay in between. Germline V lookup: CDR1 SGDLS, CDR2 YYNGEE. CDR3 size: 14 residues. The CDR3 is CASSVSQGGTEAFF. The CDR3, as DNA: TGTGCCAGCAGCGTATCCCAAGGGGGGACTGAAGCTTTCTTT.

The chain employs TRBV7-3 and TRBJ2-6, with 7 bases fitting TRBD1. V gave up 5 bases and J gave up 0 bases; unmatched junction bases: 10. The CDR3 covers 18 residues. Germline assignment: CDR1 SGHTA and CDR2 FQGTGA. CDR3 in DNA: TGTGCCAGCAGCCATTTACAGGGGCCACCCTCTGGGGCCAACGTCCTGACTTTC. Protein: CASSHLQGPPSGANVLTF.

CDR3 region: CASEDGYYGYTF. DNA of the CDR3: TGTGCCAGCGAGGACGGTTACTATGGCTACACCTTC. This chain joins TRBV6-1 and TRBJ1-2, with D uncertain. The CDR3 runs to 12 residues. The V end lost 8 bases, the J end lost 3 bases, and 10 bases lay between the germline ends. Germline V gives CDR1 MNHNS, CDR2 SASEGT.

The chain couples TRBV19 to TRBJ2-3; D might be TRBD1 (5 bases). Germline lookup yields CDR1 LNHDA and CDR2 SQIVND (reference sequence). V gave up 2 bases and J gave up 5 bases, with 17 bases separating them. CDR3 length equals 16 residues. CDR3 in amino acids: CASSISVTGSEDTQYF. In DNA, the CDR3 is TGTGCCAGTAGTATAAGCGTAACAGGCTCGGAAGATACGCAGTATTTT.

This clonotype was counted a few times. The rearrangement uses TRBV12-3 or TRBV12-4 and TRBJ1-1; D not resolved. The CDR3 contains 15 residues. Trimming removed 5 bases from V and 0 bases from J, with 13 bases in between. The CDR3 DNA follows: TGTGCCAGCAGTACCGAGGAGGACCTGAACACTGAAGCTTTCTTT. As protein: CASSTEEDLNTEAFF.

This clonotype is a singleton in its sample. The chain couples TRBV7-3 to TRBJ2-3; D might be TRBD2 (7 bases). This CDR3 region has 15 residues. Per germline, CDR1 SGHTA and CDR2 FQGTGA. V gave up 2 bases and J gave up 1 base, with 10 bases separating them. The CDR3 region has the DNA TGTGCCAGCAGCTTACGCGGGGGCTGCACAGATACGCAGTATTTT. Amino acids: CASSLRGGCTDTQYF.

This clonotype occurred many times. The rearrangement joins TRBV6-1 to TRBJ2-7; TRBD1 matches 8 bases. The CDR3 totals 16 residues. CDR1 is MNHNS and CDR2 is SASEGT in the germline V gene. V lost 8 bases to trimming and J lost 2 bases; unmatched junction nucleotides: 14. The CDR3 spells CASLVISGGRAYEQYF. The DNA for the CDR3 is TGTGCCAGCCTAGTCATCTCAGGGGGCCGGGCCTACGAGCAGTACTTC.

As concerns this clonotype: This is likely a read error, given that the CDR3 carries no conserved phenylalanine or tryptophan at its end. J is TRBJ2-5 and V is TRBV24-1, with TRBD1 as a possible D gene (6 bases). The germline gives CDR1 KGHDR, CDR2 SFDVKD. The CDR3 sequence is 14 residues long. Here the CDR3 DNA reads TGTGCTGCCAGTGATGTGACAGGTGAAGAGACCCAGTACGTA. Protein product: CAASDVTGEETQYV.

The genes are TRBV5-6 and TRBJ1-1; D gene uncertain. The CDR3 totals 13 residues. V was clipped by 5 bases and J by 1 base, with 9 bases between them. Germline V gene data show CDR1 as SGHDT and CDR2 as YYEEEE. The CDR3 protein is CASSQAKNTEAFF. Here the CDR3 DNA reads TGTGCCAGCAGTCAGGCGAAGAACACTGAAGCTTTCTTT.

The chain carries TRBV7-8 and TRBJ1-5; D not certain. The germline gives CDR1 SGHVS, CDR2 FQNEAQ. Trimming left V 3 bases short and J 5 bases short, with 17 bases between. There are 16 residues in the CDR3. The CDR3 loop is CASSFGRGGRDQPQHF. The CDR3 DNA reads TGTGCCAGCAGCTTCGGTAGAGGAGGGAGGGATCAGCCCCAGCATTTT. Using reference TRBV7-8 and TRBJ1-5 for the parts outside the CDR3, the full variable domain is GAGVSQSPRYKVAKRGQDVALRCDPISGHVSLFWYQQALGQGPEFLTYFQNEAQLDKSGLPSDRFFAERPEGSVSTLKIQRTQQEDSAVYLCASSFGRGGRDQPQHFGDGTRLSIL.

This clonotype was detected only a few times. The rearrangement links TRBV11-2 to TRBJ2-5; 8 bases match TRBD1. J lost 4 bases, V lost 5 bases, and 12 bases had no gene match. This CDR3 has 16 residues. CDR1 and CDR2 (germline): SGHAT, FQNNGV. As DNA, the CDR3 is TGTGCCAGCAGCCCCTGGACAGGGCAAGTAGGAGAGACCCAGTACTTC. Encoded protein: CASSPWTGQVGETQYF.

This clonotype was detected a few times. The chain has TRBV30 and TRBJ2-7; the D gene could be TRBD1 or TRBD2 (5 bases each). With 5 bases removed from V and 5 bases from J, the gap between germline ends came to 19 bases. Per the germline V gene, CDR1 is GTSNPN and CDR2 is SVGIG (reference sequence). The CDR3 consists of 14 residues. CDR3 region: CAWGVIGTVHEQYF. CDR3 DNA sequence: TGTGCCTGGGGGGTGATTGGGACCGTCCACGAGCAGTACTTC.

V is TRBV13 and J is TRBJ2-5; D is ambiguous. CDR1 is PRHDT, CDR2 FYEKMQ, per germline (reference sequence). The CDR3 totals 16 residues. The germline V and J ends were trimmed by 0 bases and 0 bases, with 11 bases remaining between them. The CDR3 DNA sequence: TGTGCCAGCAGCTTAGGGTTTGGGGTAGACCAAGAGACCCAGTACTTC. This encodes CASSLGFGVDQETQYF.

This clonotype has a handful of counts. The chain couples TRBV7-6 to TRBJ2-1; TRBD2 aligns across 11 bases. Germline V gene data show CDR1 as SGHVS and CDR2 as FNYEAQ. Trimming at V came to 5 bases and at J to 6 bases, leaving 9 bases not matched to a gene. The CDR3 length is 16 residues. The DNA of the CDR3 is TGTGCCAGCAGCCTCCCTACTAGCGGGAGTATCAATGAGCAGTTCTTC. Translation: CASSLPTSGSINEQFF.

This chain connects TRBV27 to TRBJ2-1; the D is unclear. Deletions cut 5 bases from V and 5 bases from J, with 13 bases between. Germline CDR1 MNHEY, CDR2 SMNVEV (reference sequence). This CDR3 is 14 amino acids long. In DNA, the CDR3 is TGTGCCAGCAGTCTCTATACCCCAGACAATGAGCAGTTCTTC. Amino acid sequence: CASSLYTPDNEQFF.